One and the same sample provided the 25 T cell receptor beta chains below, sequenced in a study of T-cell reconstitution after alpha-beta-depleted transplantation in children. As it was prepared, the TCRbeta library received unique molecular identifiers. TCRdb reprocessed the PCR reads via MiXCR and lists one record per CDR3 protein. The repertoire has some 600,000 distinct CDR3 sequences, around 16% of them found once; the top ten carry 1.1%. This specimen was PBMCs from the stem cell graft donor, taken from the stem cell graft. These receptor sequences come from a human donor who donated a stem cell graft to a child with acute myeloid leukemia.

In its sample, this clonotype was seen a few times. This chain connects TRBV4-1 to TRBJ1-1; maybe TRBD1 (5 bases). Trimming stripped 7 bases from V and 4 bases from J, with 16 bases between. The germline V gene encodes CDR1 MGHRA and CDR2 YSYEKL. The CDR3 is 14 residues long. This chain's CDR3 is CASNPRGSGTEAFF. The CDR3 DNA is TGCGCCAGCAACCCGAGGGGTAGCGGCACTGAAGCTTTCTTT.

This chain connects TRBV25-1 to TRBJ1-4; D possibly corresponds to TRBD1 (5 bases). The germline V and J ends were trimmed by 1 base and 5 bases, with 11 bases remaining between them. Germline V CDR1 and CDR2: MGHDK, SYGVNS. CDR3 size: 15 residues. Here the CDR3 reads CASSESGTGNEKLFF. Here the CDR3 DNA reads TGTGCCAGCAGTGAATCTGGGACGGGGAATGAAAAACTGTTTTTT.

The table lists this clonotype with many counts. V is TRBV5-6 and J is TRBJ2-1; 8 bases agree with TRBD1. V lost 0 bases and J lost 7; bases outside the gene matches: 9. Germline CDR1 is SGHDT and CDR2 is YYEEEE. This CDR3 region has 16 residues. The CDR3 DNA is TGTGCCAGCAGCTTGGTTTTGACAGGGGTTCAGAATGAGCAGTTCTTC. Its translation: CASSLVLTGVQNEQFF.

Only a few counts were recorded for this clonotype. This chain links TRBV7-3 with TRBJ2-5, with 11 bases identical to TRBD1. This CDR3 has 16 residues. Germline trimming cut 5 bases from V and 5 bases from J; bases unmatched to any gene: 10. The germline CDR1 and CDR2 sequences are SGHTA and FQGTGA. The CDR3 sequence is CASSQGGTGGYETQYF. The CDR3 DNA is TGTGCCAGCAGCCAAGGAGGGACAGGGGGGTATGAGACCCAGTACTTC.

V usage is TRBV5-1 and J usage is TRBJ2-6; no clear D gene. This CDR3 has 17 residues. Germline lookup yields CDR1 SGHRS and CDR2 YFSETQ. V gave up 0 bases and J gave up 1 base, with 11 bases separating them. Here the CDR3 reads CASSLEPKGSGANVLTF. CDR3 sequence (DNA): TGCGCCAGCAGCTTGGAGCCAAAGGGATCTGGGGCCAACGTCCTGACTTTC.

This clonotype was recorded many times. The chain uses TRBV29-1 and TRBJ2-3; D is uncertain. This CDR3 region has 12 residues. The germline V gene encodes CDR1 SQVTM and CDR2 ANQGSEA. With 6 bases removed from V and 6 bases from J, the gap between germline ends came to 13 bases. The CDR3 DNA follows: TGCAGCGTCCGTACTATAGGGGATACGCAGTATTTT. Encoded protein: CSVRTIGDTQYF.

Notes on this clonotype: It may be a read error: a sequence one base away is much more abundant. The chain has TRBV12-3 or TRBV12-4 and TRBJ2-1; TRBD2 aligns across 9 bases. CDR3 length equals 15 residues. In nucleotides, the CDR3 is TGTGCCAGCAGAGGGACTAGCATTAGCTACAATCAGCAGTTCTTC. Translated, it gives CASRGTSISYNQQFF.

V gene TRBV10-3 combines with J gene TRBJ2-2; TRBD2 aligns across 10 bases. From germline, CDR1 is ENHRY and CDR2 SYGVKD. J was trimmed by 0 bases and V by 6 bases; bases with no gene match: 10. CDR3 size: 18 residues. The CDR3 DNA reads TGTGCCATCAGCGGGACTAGCGTAACCTCCTCGAACACCGGGGAGCTGTTTTTT. Its translation: CAISGTSVTSSNTGELFF.

J is TRBJ2-2 and V is TRBV5-1; either TRBD1 or TRBD2 may fit D (7 bases each). Germline V gene sequence: CDR1 SGHRS, CDR2 YFSETQ. CDR3 length: 17 residues. V dropped 4 bases and J dropped 2 bases, with 18 bases sitting between them. The DNA for the CDR3 is TGCGCCAGCAGCGCCAAGGGGGGGACAGCCAACACCGGGGAGCTGTTTTTT. This gives the protein CASSAKGGTANTGELFF.

J is TRBJ2-7 and V is TRBV10-3; D is ambiguous. The germline V gene has CDR1 ENHRY and CDR2 SYGVKD. Trimming took 6 bases from V and 1 from J, leaving 7 bases between them. CDR3 length: 12 residues. The CDR3, as DNA: TGTGCCATCAGCATGCAGTCCTACGAGCAGTACTTC. As protein: CAISMQSYEQYF.

This rearrangement joins TRBV28 to TRBJ1-1; D is undetermined. V was cut by 6 bases and J by 2 bases, with 16 bases left in between. The CDR3 has 15 residues. Germline CDR1 is MDHEN and CDR2 is SYDVKM. Here the CDR3 reads CASSPPGEDNTEAFF. The CDR3, as DNA: TGTGCCAGCAGCCCTCCTGGGGAAGATAACACTGAAGCTTTCTTT.

This clonotype has just a few counts. The chain joins TRBV5-6 to TRBJ2-1; the match to TRBD2 covers 9 bases. Germline CDR1 reads SGHDT; CDR2 reads YYEEEE. V lost 1 base, J lost 6 bases, and 8 bases stayed unmatched. The CDR3 spans 16 residues. The CDR3 reads CASSLKFSGGPNEQFF. The CDR3 nucleotides are TGTGCCAGCAGCTTGAAGTTTAGCGGGGGCCCCAATGAGCAGTTCTTC.

The gene calls are TRBV6-2 or TRBV6-3 and TRBJ2-7; 7 positions agree with TRBD2. Germline V gene sequence: CDR1 MNHEY, CDR2 SVGEGT. The CDR3 has 13 amino acids. V lost 2 bases, J lost 3 bases, and 1 base stayed unmatched. CDR3 nucleotides: TGTGCCAGCAGTTACGGGGAGGGCTACGAGCAGTACGTC. This translates into CASSYGEGYEQYV.

This clonotype appeared many times. V usage is TRBV29-1 and J usage is TRBJ1-2; tentative D call: TRBD1 (5 bases). Germline V gene lookup returns CDR1 SQVTM and CDR2 ANQGSEA. This CDR3 spans 11 amino acids. V was pared by 6 bases and J by 8 bases, with 13 bases between. The CDR3 DNA sequence: TGCAGCGTCCCAGGGAGAGGCGGCTACACCTTC. Protein sequence: CSVPGRGGYTF.

This clonotype was recorded at least ten times. The chain combines TRBV5-1 with TRBJ1-2; D uncertain. CDR3 size: 12 residues. Per germline, CDR1 SGHRS and CDR2 YFSETQ. V lost 0 bases, J lost 6 bases, and 6 bases lay in between. CDR3 DNA: TGCGCCAGCAGCTTGGAACGGAATGGCTACACCTTC. Amino acids: CASSLERNGYTF.

This clonotype was detected many times. The V call is TRBV29-1, the J call TRBJ1-4; D is unclear. This CDR3 has 14 amino acids. Trimming took 4 bases from V and 0 from J, leaving 9 bases between them. Germline V gene sequence: CDR1 SQVTM, CDR2 ANQGSEA. CDR3 in amino acids: CSVALGTTNEKLFF. The CDR3 DNA reads as TGCAGCGTTGCCCTGGGAACAACTAATGAAAAACTGTTTTTT.

This clonotype has a single count. The chain links TRBV7-2 to TRBJ2-1; TRBD2 matches 13 bases. Trimming removed 5 bases from V and 4 bases from J; junction bases left unmatched: 5. The germline V gene encodes CDR1 SGHTA and CDR2 FQGNSA. This CDR3 spans 16 amino acids. DNA of the CDR3: TGTGCCAGCAGCCAAAGACTAGCGGGGGGTTACAATGAGCAGTTCTTC. It encodes CASSQRLAGGYNEQFF.

The chain couples TRBV7-2 to TRBJ2-3; D is unresolved. Germline assignment: CDR1 SGHTA and CDR2 FQGNSA. Between the trimmed V and J ends, which lost 0 bases and 0 bases, there was a span of 7 bases. The CDR3 is 15 residues long. Here the CDR3 reads CASSLAVSSTDTQYF. CDR3 DNA sequence: TGTGCCAGCAGCTTAGCGGTTAGTAGCACAGATACGCAGTATTTT.

The chain employs TRBV5-1 and TRBJ2-6; no clear D gene. Germline V lookup: CDR1 SGHRS, CDR2 YFSETQ. The V and J ends lost 3 bases and 1 base respectively, with 11 bases between them. The CDR3 is 16 amino acids. CDR3 in amino acids: CASSSKTSSGANVLTF. The CDR3 DNA follows: TGCGCCAGCAGCTCAAAGACCTCTTCTGGGGCCAACGTCCTGACTTTC.

The sample holds many counts of this clonotype. The J gene is TRBJ2-7, the V gene TRBV29-1, with TRBD2 identical over 7 bases. Germline CDR1 is SQVTM and CDR2 is ANQGSEA. Losses at the gene ends were 4 bases for V and 6 bases for J; bases not matched to a gene: 3. CDR3 length: 11 residues. The CDR3 DNA reads as TGCAGCGTTGTTGGGGGGGTCGAGCAGTACTTC. Its translation is CSVVGGVEQYF.

The genes are TRBV28 and TRBJ2-1; D is unresolved. Germline CDR1 MDHEN, CDR2 SYDVKM. The CDR3 spans 12 residues. V was trimmed by 10 bases and J by 0 bases, leaving 7 bases between them. Here the CDR3 DNA reads TGTGCCACCGGAAGCTCCTACAATGAGCAGTTCTTC. Amino acids: CATGSSYNEQFF.

This clonotype was detected many times. This chain uses TRBV6-6 with TRBJ1-1; tentative D call: TRBD1 (6 bases). The germline V and J ends were trimmed by 5 bases and 8 bases, with 15 bases remaining between them. The CDR3 consists of 13 residues. Germline lookup yields CDR1 MNHNY and CDR2 SVGAGI (reference sequence). The CDR3 spells CASSPDGQMEAFF. The CDR3 DNA follows: TGTGCCAGCAGTCCCGACGGACAGATGGAAGCTTTCTTT.

This chain uses TRBV4-2 with TRBJ1-2; TRBD1 matches 7 bases. V shed 3 bases and J 3 bases; nucleotides not matched to a gene: 4. Per germline, CDR1 LGHNA and CDR2 YNFKEQ. CDR3 length equals 14 residues. The CDR3: CASSQRGGDYGYTF. In nucleotides, the CDR3 is TGTGCCAGCAGCCAGAGAGGGGGCGACTATGGCTACACCTTC.

The V call is TRBV4-2, the J call TRBJ1-2; 7 bases are a match to TRBD1. The CDR3 contains 16 residues. Germline CDR1 is LGHNA and CDR2 is YNFKEQ. V gave up 0 bases and J gave up 2 bases; unmatched junction bases: 6. CDR3 in amino acids: CASSQEQTGWNYGYTF. The CDR3 nucleotides are TGTGCCAGCAGCCAAGAACAGACAGGGTGGAACTATGGCTACACCTTC.

The V call is TRBV7-2, the J call TRBJ1-4; D uncertain. Germline CDR1 SGHTA, CDR2 FQGNSA. The CDR3 runs 14 residues. Trimming cost V 5 bases and J 4 bases, with 11 bases left between them. The CDR3, as DNA: TGTGCCAGCAGCCCCCCCGGGGTTAATGAAAAACTGTTTTTT. This translates into CASSPPGVNEKLFF.